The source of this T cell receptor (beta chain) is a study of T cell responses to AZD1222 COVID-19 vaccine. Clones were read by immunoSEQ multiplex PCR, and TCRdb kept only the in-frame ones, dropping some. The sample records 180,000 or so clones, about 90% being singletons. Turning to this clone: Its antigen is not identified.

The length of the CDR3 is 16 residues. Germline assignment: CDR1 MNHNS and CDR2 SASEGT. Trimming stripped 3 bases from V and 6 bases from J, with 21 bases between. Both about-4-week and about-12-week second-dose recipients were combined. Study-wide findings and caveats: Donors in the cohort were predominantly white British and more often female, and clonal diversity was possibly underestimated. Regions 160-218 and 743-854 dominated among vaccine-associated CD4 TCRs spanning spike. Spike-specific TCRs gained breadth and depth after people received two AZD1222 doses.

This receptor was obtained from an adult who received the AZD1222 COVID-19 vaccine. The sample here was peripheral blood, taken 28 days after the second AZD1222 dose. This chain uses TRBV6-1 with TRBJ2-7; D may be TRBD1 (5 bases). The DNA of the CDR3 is TGTGCCAGCAGTGACCAACCCCCAGGGTTAGGTCTCGAGCAGTACTTC. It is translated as CASSDQPPGLGLEQYF.